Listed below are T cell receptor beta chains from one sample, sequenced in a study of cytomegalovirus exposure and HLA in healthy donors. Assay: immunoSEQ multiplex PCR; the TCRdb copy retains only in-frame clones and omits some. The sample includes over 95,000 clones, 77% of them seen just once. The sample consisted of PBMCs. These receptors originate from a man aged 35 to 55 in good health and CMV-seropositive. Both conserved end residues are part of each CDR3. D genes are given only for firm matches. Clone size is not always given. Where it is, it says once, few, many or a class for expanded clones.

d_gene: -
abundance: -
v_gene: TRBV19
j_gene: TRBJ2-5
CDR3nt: TGTGCCAGTAGCGAGGGGGGGACAGGAGAGACCCAGTACTTC
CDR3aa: CASSEGGTGETQYF

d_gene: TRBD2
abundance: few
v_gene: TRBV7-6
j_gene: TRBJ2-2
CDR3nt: TGTGCCAGCAGCTTTTCTAGCGGACGAAGGACCGGGGAGCTGTTTTTT
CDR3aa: CASSFSSGRRTGELFF

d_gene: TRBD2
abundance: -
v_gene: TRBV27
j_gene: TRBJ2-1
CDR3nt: TGTGCCAGCAGTCGTAGCGGGGGGGCCTTTGAGCAGTTCTTC
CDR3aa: CASSRSGGAFEQFF

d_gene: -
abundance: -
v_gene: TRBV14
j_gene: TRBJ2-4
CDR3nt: TGTGCCAGCAGCCAAGTTACAGCCGGCACCAAAAACAGTCAGTACTTC
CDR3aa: CASSQVTAGTKNSQYF

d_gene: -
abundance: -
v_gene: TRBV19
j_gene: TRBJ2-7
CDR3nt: TGTGCCAGTAGTATAGATCTATCCGCGGGGCGATCCTACGAGCAGTACTTC
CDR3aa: CASSIDLSAGRSYEQYF

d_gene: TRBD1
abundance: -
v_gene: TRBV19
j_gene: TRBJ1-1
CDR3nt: TGTGCCAGTAGTATAAAGGGGGCGAATCGCAACACTGAAGCTTTCTTT
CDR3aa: CASSIKGANRNTEAFF

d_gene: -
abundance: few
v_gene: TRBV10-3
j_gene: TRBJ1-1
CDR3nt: TGTGCCATCAGTGAGACACTGAACACTGAAGCTTTCTTT
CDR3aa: CAISETLNTEAFF

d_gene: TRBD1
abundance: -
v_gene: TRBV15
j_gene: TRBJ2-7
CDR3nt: TGTGCCACCAGCAGCCGGGACAGGGTACCCTACGAGCAGTACTTC
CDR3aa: CATSSRDRVPYEQYF

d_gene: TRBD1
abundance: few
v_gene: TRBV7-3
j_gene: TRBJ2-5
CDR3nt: TGTGCCAGCAGCTTAGTAACCGGACAGGGAAAAGAGACCCAGTACTTC
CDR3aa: CASSLVTGQGKETQYF

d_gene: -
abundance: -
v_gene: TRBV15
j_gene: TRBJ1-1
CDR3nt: TGTGCCACCAGCAGGGGAGAGGGAGTACCCACTGAAGCTTTCTTT
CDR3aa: CATSRGEGVPTEAFF

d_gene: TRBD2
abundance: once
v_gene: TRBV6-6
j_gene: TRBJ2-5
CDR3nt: TGTGCCAGCTGCGATTCGGGGGGGCCTCGGGAGACCCAGTACTTC
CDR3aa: CASCDSGGPRETQYF

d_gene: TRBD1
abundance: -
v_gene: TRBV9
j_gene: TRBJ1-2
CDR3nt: TGTGCCAGCAGCATCGGGACAGGAAATAACTATGGCTACACCTTC
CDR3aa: CASSIGTGNNYGYTF

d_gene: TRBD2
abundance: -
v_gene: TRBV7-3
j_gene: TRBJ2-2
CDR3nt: TGTGCCAGCAGCGCACAAACTAGCGGGGGGACCGGGGAGCTGTTTTTT
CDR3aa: CASSAQTSGGTGELFF

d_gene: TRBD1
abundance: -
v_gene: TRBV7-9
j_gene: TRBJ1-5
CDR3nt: TGTGCCAGCAGCGTAACAGGGGGCGTCAATCAGCCCCAGCATTTT
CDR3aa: CASSVTGGVNQPQHF

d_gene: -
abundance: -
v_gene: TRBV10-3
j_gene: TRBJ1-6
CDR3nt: TGTGCCACCCACACCGGACAGACGGATTCACCCCTCCACTTT
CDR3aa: CATHTGQTDSPLHF

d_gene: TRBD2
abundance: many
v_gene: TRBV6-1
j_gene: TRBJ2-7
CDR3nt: TGTGCCAGCAGTGAAGGGAGCGGGGCCTCCTACGAGCAGTACTTC
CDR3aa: CASSEGSGASYEQYF

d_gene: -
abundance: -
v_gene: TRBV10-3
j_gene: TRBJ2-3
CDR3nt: TGTGCCATCAGCGAACAGGGAATTATAGATACGCAGTATTTT
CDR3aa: CAISEQGIIDTQYF

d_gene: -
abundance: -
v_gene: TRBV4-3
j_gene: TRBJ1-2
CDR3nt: TGCGCCAGCAGCCAAGATCAGGGCACCTACTATGGCTACACCTTC
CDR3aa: CASSQDQGTYYGYTF

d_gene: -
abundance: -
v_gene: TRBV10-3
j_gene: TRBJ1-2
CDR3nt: TGTGCCAGTGCAGGGGCCTCCGGCTATGGCTACACCTTC
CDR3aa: CASAGASGYGYTF

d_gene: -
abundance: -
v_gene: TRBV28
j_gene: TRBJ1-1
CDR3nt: TGTGCCAGCAGTACCGGGGAGAACACTGAAGCTTTCTTT
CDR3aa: CASSTGENTEAFF

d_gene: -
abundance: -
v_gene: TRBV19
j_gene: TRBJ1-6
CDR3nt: TGTGCCAGTAGTAGGACAAGCTTGACAGTAGCACCCCTCCACTTT
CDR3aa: CASSRTSLTVAPLHF

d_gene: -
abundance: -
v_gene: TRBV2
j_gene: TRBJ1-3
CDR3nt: TGTGCCAGCAGTGACACAAGCTCTGGAAACACCATATATTTT
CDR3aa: CASSDTSSGNTIYF

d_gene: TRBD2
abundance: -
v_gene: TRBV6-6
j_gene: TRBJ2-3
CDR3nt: TGTGCCAGCAGTTACGGTATAGCGGGAACCGGGACGCAGTATTTT
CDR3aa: CASSYGIAGTGTQYF

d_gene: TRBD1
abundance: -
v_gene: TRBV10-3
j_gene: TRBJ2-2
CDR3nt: TGTGCCATCAGGAACGGACAGGTCTTCCCCGGGGAGCTGTTTTTT
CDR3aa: CAIRNGQVFPGELFF

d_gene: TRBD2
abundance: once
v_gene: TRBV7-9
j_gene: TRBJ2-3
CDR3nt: TGTGCCAGCAGGCTAGGGACGGGACTAGCGGGGGGAACAGATACGCAGTATTTT
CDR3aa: CASRLGTGLAGGTDTQYF

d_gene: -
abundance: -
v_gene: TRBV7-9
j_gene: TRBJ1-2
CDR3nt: TGTGCCAGCAGCCGATGGGAAACTTCTGTGGCAGGGCAGGGCTACACCTTC
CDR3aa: CASSRWETSVAGQGYTF

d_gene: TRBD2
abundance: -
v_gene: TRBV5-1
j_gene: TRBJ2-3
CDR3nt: TGCGCCAGCAGCTTGTTTGGTAGCGGGGGACTATATACGCAGTATTTT
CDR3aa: CASSLFGSGGLYTQYF

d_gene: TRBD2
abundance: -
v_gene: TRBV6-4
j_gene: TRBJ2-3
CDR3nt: TGTGCCAGCAGTGACTCAGCGGGGGGGCCAGATACGCAGTATTTT
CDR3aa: CASSDSAGGPDTQYF

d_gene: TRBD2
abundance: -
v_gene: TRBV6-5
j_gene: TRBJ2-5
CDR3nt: TGTGCCAGCAGTTACTCGGTAGCGGGGGGGGGAGAGACCCAGTACTTC
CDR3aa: CASSYSVAGGGETQYF

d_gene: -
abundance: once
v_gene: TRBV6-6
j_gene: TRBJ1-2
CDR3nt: TGTGCCAGCAGGTATAACTATGGCTACACCTTC
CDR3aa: CASRYNYGYTF

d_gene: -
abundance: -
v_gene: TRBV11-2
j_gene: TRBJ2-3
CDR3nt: TGTGCCAGCAGCTTGGGGGGAACAGATACGCAGTATTTT
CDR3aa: CASSLGGTDTQYF

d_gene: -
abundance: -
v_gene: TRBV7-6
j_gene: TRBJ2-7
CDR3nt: TGTGCCAGCAGCTTAGGGGGGGGACAGGTGGTCTCCTACGAGCAGTACTTC
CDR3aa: CASSLGGGQVVSYEQYF

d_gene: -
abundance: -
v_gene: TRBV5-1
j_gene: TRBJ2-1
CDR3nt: TGCGCCAGCAGCTTGGAGGTCCGACAATCTCCCAATGAGCAGTTCTTC
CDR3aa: CASSLEVRQSPNEQFF

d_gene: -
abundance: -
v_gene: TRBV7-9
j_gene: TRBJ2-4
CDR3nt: TGTGCCAGCAGCCCCCTTCTCGGGGGAAACATTCAGTACTTC
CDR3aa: CASSPLLGGNIQYF

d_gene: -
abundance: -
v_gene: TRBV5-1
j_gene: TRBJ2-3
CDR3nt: TGCGCCAGCAGTACCGGGGAGGATACGCAGTATTTT
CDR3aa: CASSTGEDTQYF

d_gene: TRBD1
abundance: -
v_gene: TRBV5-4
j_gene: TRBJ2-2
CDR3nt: TGTGCCAGCAGCTTGAAACATGGGAAGGGGGCCACCGGGGAGCTGTTTTTT
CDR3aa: CASSLKHGKGATGELFF

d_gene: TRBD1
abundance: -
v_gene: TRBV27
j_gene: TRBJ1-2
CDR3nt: TGTGCCAGCAGTCCCACGGGACAGGGCTATGGCTACACCTTC
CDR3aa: CASSPTGQGYGYTF

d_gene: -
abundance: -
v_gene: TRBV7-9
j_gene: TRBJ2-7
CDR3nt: TGTGCCAGCAGATTCGCTCAATCGGGGGTGGTGGAGCAGTACTTC
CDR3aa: CASRFAQSGVVEQYF

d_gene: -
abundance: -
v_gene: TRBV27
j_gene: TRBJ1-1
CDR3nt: TGTGCCAGCAGTAAGAACTTTAACACTGAAGCTTTCTTT
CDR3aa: CASSKNFNTEAFF

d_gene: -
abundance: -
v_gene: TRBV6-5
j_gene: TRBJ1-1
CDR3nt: TGTGCCAGCAGTTACGGACTCCCAGGCACTGAAGCTTTCTTT
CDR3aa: CASSYGLPGTEAFF

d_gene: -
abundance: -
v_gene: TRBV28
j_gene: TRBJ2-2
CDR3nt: TGTGCCAGCAGGGGGGGATTTTGGGCAACCGGGGAGCTGTTTTTT
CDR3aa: CASRGGFWATGELFF

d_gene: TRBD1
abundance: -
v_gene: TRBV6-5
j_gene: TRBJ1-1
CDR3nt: TGTGCCAGCAGGACAGGGGGCACTGAAGCTTTCTTT
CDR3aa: CASRTGGTEAFF

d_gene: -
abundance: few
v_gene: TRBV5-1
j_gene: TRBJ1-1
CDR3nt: TGCGCCAGCAGCCTAAGAGCCCCAGGGGCGATAAACACTGAAGCTTTCTTT
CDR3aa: CASSLRAPGAINTEAFF

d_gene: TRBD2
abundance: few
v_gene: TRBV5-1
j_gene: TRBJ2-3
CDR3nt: TGCGCCAGCAGCTTGCAGCGGGGGACCACAGATACGCAGTATTTT
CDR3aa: CASSLQRGTTDTQYF

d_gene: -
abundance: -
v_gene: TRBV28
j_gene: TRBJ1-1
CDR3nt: TGTGCCAGCAGTTTTTGGGGCAGGGGGAACACTGAAGCTTTCTTT
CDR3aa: CASSFWGRGNTEAFF

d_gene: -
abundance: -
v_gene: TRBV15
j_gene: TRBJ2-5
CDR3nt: TGTGCCACCAGCAGAAGAGGGGGGGCTAAGACCCAGTACTTC
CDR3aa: CATSRRGGAKTQYF

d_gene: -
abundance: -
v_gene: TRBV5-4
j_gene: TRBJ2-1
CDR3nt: TGTGCCAGCAGCTTCGGCCGGAGCTCCTACAATGAGCAGTTCTTC
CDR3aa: CASSFGRSSYNEQFF

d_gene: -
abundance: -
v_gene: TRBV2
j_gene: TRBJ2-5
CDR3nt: TGTGCCAGCAGGGGCAGGGTAATGGAGACCCAGTACTTC
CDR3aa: CASRGRVMETQYF

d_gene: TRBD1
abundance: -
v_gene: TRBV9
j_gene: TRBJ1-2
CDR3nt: TGTGCCAGCCAGGGGGCAGGGGTTAACTATGGCTACACCTTC
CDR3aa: CASQGAGVNYGYTF

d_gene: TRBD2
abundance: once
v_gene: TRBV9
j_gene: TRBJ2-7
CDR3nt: TGTGCCAGCAGCCGCCAGGGTCTAGCGGGGAACTCCTACGAGCAGTACTTC
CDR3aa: CASSRQGLAGNSYEQYF

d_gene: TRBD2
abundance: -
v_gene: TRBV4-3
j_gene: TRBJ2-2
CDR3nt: TGCGCCAGCAGCCAGCTTCTTCTTCTTCAGCGGGGGGCTTTCGGCGGGGAGCTGTTTTTT
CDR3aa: CASSQLLLLQRGAFGGELFF

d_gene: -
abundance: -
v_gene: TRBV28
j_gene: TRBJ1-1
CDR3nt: TGTGCCAGCACCCCTCGGAGTACGAACACTGAAGCTTTCTTT
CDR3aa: CASTPRSTNTEAFF

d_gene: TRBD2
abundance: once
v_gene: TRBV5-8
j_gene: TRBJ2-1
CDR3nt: TGTGCCAGCAGCTTGAGTAGCGGGGGGACGTACTACAATGAGCAGTTCTTC
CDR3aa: CASSLSSGGTYYNEQFF

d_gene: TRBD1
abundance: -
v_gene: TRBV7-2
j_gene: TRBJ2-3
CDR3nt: TGTGCCAGCAGCCCCGGGACAGGGGGCATAGATACGCAGTATTTT
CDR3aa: CASSPGTGGIDTQYF

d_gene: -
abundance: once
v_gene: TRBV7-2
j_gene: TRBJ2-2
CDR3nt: TGTGCCAGCAGCGGTGGGACTCACACCGGGGAGCTGTTTTTT
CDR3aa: CASSGGTHTGELFF

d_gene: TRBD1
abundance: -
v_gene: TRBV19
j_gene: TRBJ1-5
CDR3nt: TGTGCCAGTCTCCCCGGAGGGACAGTCGTAAGGCCCCAGCATTTT
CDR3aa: CASLPGGTVVRPQHF